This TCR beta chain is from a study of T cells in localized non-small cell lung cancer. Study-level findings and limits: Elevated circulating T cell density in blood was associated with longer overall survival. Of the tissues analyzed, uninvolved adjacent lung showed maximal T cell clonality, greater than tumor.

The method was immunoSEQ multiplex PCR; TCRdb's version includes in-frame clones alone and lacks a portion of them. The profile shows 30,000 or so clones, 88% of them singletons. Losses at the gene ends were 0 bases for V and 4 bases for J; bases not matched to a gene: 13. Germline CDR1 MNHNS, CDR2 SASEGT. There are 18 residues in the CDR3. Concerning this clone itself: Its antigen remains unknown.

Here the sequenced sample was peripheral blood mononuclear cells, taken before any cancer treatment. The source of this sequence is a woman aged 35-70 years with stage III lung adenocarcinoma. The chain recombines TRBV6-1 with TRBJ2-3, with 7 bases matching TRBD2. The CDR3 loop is CASSEAVRGGRGPDTQYF. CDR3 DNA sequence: TGTGCCAGCAGTGAAGCAGTGAGGGGCGGGAGAGGGCCAGATACGCAGTATTTT.